This TCR beta chain originates from a study of blood T cell repertoires in COVID-19. Study details: COVID-19 samples from acute and convalescent phases originated in the United States, Italy and Spain. T cells, B-cell-depleted T cells, or PBMCs provided the cDNA or gDNA that served as material.

With 4 bases removed from V and 6 bases from J, the gap between germline ends came to 16 bases. The CDR3 consists of 14 residues. Germline values: CDR1 SGHRS, CDR2 YFSETQ. As processed by the authors: Amplification from reference gene primers served as the basis for estimated nucleated cell counts. Measured with immunoSEQ multiplex PCR; TCRdb has only the in-frame clones, and not every one. From that table come the V and J calls and clone size; the DNA was used to work out D and trimming. The sample consists of around 220,000 clones, about 88% of them appearing once. The sequence was obtained from a middle-aged man with active or convalescent COVID-19. This sequence joins TRBV5-1 and TRBJ1-1; D possibly corresponds to TRBD1 (5 bases). Sequenced: peripheral blood. The CDR3 reads CASSMGGGSPEAFF. The CDR3 nucleotides are TGCGCCAGCAGCATGGGTGGGGGGTCCCCTGAAGCTTTCTTT. Using reference TRBV5-1 and TRBJ1-1 for the parts outside the CDR3, the full variable domain is KAGVTQTPRYLIKTRGQQVTLSCSPISGHRSVSWYQQTPGQGLQFLFEYFSETQRNKGNFPGRFSGRQFSNSRSEMNVSTLELGDSALYLCASSMGGGSPEAFFGQGTRLTVV.